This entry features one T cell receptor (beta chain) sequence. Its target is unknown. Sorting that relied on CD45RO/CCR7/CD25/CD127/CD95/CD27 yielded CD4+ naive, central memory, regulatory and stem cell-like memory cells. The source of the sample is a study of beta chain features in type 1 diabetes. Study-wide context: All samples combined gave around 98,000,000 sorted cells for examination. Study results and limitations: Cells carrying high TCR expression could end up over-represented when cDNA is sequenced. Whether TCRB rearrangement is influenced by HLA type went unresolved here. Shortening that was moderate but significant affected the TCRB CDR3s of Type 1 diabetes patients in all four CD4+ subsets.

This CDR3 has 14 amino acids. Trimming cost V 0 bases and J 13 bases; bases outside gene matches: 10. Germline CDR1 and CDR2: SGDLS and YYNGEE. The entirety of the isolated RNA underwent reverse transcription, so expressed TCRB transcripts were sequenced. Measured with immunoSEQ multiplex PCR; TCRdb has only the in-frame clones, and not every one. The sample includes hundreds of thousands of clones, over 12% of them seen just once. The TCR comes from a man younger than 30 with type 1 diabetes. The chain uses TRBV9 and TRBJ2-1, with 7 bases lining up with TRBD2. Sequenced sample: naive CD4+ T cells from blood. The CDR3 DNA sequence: TGTGCCAGCAGCGTAGTCGGGTCGGGGAGGGAACAGTTCTTC. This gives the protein CASSVVGSGREQFF. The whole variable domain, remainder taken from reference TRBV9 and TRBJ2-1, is DSGVTQTPKHLITATGQRVTLRCSPRSGDLSVYWYQQSLDQGLQFLIQYYNGEERAKGNILERFSAQQFPDLHSELNLSSLELGDSALYFCASSVVGSGREQFFGPGTRLTVL.